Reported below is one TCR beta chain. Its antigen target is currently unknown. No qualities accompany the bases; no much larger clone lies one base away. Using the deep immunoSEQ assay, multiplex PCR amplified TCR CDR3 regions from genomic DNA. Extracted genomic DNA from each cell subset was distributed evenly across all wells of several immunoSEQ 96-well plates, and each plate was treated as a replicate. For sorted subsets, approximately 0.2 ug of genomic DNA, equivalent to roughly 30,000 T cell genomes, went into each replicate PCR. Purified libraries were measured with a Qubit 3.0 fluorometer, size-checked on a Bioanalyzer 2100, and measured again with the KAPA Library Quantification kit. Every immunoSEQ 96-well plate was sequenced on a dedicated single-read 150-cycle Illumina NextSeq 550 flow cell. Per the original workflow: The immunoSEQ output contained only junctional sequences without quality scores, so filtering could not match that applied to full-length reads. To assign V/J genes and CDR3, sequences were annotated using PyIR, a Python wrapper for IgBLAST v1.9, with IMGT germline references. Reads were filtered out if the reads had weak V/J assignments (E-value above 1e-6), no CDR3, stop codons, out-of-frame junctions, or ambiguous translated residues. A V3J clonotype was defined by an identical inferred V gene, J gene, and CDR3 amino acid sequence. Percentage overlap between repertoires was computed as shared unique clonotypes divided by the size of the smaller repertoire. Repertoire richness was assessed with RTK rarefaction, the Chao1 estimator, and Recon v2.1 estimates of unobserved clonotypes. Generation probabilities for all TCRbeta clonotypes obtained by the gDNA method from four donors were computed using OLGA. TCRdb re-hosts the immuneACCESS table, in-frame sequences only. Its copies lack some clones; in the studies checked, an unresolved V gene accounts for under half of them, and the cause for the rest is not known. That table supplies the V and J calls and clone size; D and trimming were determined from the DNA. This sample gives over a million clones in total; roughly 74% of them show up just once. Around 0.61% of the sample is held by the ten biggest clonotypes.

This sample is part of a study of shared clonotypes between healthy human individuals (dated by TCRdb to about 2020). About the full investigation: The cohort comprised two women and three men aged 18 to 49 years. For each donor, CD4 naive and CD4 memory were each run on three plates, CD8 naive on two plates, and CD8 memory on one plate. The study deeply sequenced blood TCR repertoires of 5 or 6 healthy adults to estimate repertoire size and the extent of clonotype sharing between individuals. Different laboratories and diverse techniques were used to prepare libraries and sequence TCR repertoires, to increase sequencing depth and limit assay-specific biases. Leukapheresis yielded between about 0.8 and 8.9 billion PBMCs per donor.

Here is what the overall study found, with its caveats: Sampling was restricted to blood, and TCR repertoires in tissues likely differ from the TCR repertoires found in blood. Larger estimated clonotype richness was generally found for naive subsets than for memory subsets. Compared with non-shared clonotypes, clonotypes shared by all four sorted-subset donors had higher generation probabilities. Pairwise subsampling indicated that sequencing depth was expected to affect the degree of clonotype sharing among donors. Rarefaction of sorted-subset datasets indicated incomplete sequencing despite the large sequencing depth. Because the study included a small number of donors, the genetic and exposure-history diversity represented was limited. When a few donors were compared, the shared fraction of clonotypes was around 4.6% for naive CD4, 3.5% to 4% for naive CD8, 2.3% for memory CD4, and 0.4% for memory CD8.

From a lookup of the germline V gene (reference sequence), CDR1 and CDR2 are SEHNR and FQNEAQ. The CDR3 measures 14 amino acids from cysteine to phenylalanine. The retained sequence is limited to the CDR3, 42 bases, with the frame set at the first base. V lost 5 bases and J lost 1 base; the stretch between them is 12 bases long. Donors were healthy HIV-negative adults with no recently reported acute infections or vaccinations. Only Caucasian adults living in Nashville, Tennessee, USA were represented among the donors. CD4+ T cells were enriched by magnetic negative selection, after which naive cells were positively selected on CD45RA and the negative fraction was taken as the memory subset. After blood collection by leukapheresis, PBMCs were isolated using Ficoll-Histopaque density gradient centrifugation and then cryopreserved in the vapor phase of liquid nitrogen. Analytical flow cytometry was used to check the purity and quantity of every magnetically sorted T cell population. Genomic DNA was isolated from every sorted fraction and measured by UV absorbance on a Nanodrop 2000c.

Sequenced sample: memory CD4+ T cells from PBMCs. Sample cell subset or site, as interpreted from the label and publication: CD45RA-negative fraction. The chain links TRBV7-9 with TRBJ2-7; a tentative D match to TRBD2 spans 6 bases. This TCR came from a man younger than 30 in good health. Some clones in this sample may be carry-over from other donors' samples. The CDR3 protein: CASSPRGLSYEQYF. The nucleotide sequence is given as TGTGCCAGCAGCCCTCGCGGACTATCCTACGAGCAGTACTTC.